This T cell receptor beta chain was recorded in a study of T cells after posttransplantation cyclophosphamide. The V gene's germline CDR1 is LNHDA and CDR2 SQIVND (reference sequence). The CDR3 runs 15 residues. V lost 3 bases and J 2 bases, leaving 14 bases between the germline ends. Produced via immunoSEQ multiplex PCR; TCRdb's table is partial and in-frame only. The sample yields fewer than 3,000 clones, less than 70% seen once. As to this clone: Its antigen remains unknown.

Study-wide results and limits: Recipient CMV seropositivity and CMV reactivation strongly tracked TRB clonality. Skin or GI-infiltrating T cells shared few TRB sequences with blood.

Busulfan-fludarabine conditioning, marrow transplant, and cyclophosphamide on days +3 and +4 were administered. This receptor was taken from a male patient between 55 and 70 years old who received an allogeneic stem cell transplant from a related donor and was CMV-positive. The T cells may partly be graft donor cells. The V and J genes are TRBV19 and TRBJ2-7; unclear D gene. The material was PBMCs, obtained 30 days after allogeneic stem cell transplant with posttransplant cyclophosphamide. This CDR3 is CASSILAGSTYEQYF. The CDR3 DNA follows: TGTGCCAGTAGTATCCTCGCAGGATCGACCTACGAGCAGTACTTC.